This TCR beta chain was observed in a study of Graves' ophthalmopathy and Graves' hyperthyroidism (dated by TCRdb to the late 2010s). About the full investigation: Hyperthyroidism was considered stable if no progression to ophthalmopathy occurred within 18 months of follow-up. In total, approximately 130 blood samples were TCR-sequenced: around 42 ophthalmopathy, about 75 hyperthyroidism and about 17 hyperthyroidism-to-ophthalmopathy patients. T-cell repertoires of thyroid tissue and blood were compared in over 5 hyperthyroidism patients. A discovery set of about a hundred patients (43 ophthalmopathy, under 65 stable hyperthyroidism) was enrolled to explore V-J signatures distinguishing ophthalmopathy from hyperthyroidism. An independent validation cohort was composed of approximately 19 hyperthyroidism patients and 17 patients who later progressed from hyperthyroidism to ophthalmopathy. To tell Graves' ophthalmopathy apart from Graves' hyperthyroidism, and to predict which patients would progress to ophthalmopathy, the study relied on TCR beta repertoire signatures. After sampling, hyperthyroidism patients received methimazole starting at 30 mg daily, and ophthalmopathy patients received high-dose intravenous methylprednisolone. Summary of the overall study and its limitations: In validation, the model predicted ophthalmopathy progression with 55% to 71% sensitivity and about 73% specificity; more than ten predicted patients were CT-confirmed with GO in a median of approximately six months. In cross-validation, the 13-signature model distinguished ophthalmopathy from stable hyperthyroidism with approximately 90% sensitivity and 81.08% specificity, while in the test set the corresponding values were around 79% and 71%. Sample size was not statistically predetermined, and group allocation was not concealed from the investigators. Most expanded thyroid clonotypes with a frequency above 0.001 also appeared in blood, which suggests that blood repertoires may reflect the immune response in the thyroid.

V sheds 12 bases and J sheds 6 bases, leaving 7 bases between their ends. From cysteine to phenylalanine, the CDR3 is 10 amino acids long. Solely the CDR3 DNA is kept, with 30 bases framed from the first base. The germline V gene supplies CDR1 KGHDR and CDR2 SFDVKD. For repertoire sequencing, the TCR beta CDR3 regions were amplified from RNA transcripts. HTBI primers and the Qiagen OneStep RT-PCR kit were used in a first-round RT-PCR, which was followed by a second-round multiplex PCR, size selection and purification. Libraries were sequenced paired-end with 100 bp reads on an Illumina HiSeq2000. On the authors' methods: SOAPnuke was used for read processing, and reads with adapters, uncalled bases, a mean Phred below 15, or no exact constant-primer or identifier match were discarded. COPE v1.2.5 was used to merge the high-quality paired reads. Each unique nucleotide sequence was treated as a clonotype, and MiTCR v1.1 was used to align the clonotypes to the IMGT TRB V, D and J references. The analysis was limited to V-J combinations with a frequency above 0.0001, which together covered 98% to 99.2% of repertoires. A TCR clonal expansion and chaos score per V-J combination was defined as the ratio of F50 clonal expansion to chaos observed in the TCRdist matrix. Features were reduced by Welch's t-statistics and random forest to around 14 V-J combinations, which fed a naive Bayes classifier. Thyroid-blood repertoire similarity was quantified with the Morisita-Horn index. The public sequencing data were trimmed at Q25 with fastp and processed into clonotypes with MiXCR by TCRdb, which kept only in-frame beta chains. Rows with one shared CDR3 protein collapse into an entry with the most common genes and DNA. The V and J calls follow TCRdb's processing rather than the paper's. In this sample the table shows over a million distinct CDR3 sequences, roughly two fifths of which occur a single time. Of the sample, 11% is held by the ten largest clones.

Hyperthyroidism patients were newly diagnosed, were aged 18 to 65 years, and had a disease duration under 2 months. Patients with other autoimmune diseases, uncontrolled infections, pregnancy or lactation were excluded. Clinical symptoms, serum thyroxine, TRAb, thyroid ultrasound and orbital computed tomography formed the basis of the diagnosis. Trizol reagent was used to extract the total RNA, and its quality was then checked on an Agilent 2100 Bioanalyzer. This clonotype was seen at least ten times. This receptor's antigen is unknown. Per-base quality was not reported, and no clone a single base away is much larger than it.

The receptor chain draws on TRBV24-1 and TRBJ2-2; the D gene is possibly TRBD2, with 5 bases matching. This TCR was recovered from an adult man with Graves' hyperthyroidism. Source material: peripheral blood or thyroid tissue (not recorded which). The DNA sequence follows: TGTGCCGCCGGGGCCGGGGAGCTGTTTTTT. Translated, it reads CAAGAGELFF.